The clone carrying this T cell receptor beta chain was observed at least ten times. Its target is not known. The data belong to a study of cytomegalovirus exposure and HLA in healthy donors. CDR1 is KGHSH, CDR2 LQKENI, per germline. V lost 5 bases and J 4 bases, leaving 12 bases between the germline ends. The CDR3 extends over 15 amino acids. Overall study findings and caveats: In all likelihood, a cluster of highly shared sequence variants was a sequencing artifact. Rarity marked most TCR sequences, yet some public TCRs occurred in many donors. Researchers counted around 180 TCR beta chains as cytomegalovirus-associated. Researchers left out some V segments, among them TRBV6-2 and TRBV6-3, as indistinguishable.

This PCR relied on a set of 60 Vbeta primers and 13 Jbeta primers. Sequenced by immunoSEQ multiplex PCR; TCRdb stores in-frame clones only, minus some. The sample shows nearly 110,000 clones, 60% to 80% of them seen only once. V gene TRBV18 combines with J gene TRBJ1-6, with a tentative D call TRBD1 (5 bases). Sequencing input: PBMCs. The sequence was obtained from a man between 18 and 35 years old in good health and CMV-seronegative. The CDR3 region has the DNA TGTGCCAGCTCAGAACTCCAGGGATATAATTCACCCCTCCACTTT. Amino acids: CASSELQGYNSPLHF.